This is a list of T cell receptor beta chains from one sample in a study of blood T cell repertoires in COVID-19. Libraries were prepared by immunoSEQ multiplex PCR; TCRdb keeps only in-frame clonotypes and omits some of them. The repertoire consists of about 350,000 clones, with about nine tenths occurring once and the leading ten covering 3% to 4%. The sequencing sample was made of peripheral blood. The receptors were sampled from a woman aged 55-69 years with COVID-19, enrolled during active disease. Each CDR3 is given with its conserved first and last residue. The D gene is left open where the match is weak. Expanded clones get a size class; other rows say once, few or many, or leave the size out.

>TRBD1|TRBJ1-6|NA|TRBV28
CASNSGQVDNSPLHF
TGTGCCAGCAACTCGGGACAGGTCGATAATTCACCCCTCCACTTT
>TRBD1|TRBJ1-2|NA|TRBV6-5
CAGGQGLWGYTF
TGTGCCGGAGGACAGGGCCTGTGGGGCTACACCTTC
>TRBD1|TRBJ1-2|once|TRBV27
CASSPWGQGYGYTF
TGTGCCAGCAGTCCCTGGGGACAGGGCTATGGCTACACCTTC
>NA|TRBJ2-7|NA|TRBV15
CATSSTSSSEQYF
TGTGCCACCAGCAGTACTAGCTCAAGTGAGCAGTACTTC
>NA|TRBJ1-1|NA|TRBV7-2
CASSLGGGQGAFF
TGTGCCAGCAGCTTAGGGGGGGGGCAGGGTGCTTTCTTT
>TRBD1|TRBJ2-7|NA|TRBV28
CASSAGTGSYEQYF
TGTGCCAGCAGTGCCGGGACAGGGTCCTACGAGCAGTACTTC
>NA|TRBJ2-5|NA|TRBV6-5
CASSYSRGGQETQYF
TGTGCCAGCAGTTACTCAAGGGGGGGCCAAGAGACCCAGTACTTC
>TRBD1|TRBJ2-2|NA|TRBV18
CASSPRTGGKTGELFF
TGTGCCAGCTCACCGAGGACAGGGGGCAAGACCGGGGAGCTGTTTTTT
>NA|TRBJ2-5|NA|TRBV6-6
CASEWEGAQYF
TGTGCCAGCGAGTGGGAGGGGGCCCAGTACTTC
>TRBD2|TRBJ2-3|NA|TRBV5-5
CASSRLAGPDTQYF
TGTGCCAGCAGCAGACTAGCGGGCCCAGATACGCAGTATTTT
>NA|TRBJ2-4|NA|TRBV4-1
CASSPTQEGKNIQYF
TGCGCCAGCAGTCCAACGCAGGAGGGGAAAAACATTCAGTACTTC
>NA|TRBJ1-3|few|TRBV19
CASSGRQVPSGNTIYF
TGTGCCAGTAGTGGACGACAGGTGCCCTCTGGAAACACCATATATTTT
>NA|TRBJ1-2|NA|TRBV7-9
CASSLSGGYGYTF
TGTGCCAGCAGCTTATCCGGGGGCTATGGCTACACCTTC
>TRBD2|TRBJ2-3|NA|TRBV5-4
CASSLLTLAGTTDTQYF
TGTGCCAGCAGCTTACTAACACTAGCGGGAACAACAGATACGCAGTATTTT
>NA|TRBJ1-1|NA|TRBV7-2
CASSSFGGVPEAFF
TGTGCCAGCAGCTCTTTTGGGGGGGTTCCTGAAGCTTTCTTT
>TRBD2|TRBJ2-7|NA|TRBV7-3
CASSLAGGPSYEQYF
TGTGCCAGCAGCTTAGCGGGGGGGCCTTCCTACGAGCAGTACTTC
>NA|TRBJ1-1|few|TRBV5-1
CASSLGTVENTEAFF
TGCGCCAGCAGCTTGGGGACAGTTGAGAACACTGAAGCTTTCTTT
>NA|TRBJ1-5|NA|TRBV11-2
CASSLPNQPQHF
TGTGCCAGCAGCCTACCCAATCAGCCCCAGCATTTT
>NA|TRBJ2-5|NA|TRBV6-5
CASSYGRAYQETQYF
TGTGCCAGCAGTTACGGTAGAGCGTACCAAGAGACCCAGTACTTC
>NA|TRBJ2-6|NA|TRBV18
CASSPPRNSGANVLTF
TGTGCCAGCTCACCCCCCAGGAATTCTGGGGCCAACGTCCTGACTTTC
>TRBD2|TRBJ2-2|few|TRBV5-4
CASSLPAGGPGELFF
TGTGCCAGCAGCTTGCCAGCGGGGGGGCCCGGGGAGCTGTTTTTT
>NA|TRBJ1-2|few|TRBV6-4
CASSDGRAGYTF
TGTGCCAGCAGTGACGGGAGGGCTGGCTACACCTTC
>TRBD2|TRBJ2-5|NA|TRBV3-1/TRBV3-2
CASSLAGGLGETQYF
TGTGCCAGCAGCCTAGCGGGGGGGCTTGGAGAGACCCAGTACTTC
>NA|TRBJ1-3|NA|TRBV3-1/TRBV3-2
CASSLDKIGGNTIYF
TGTGCCAGCAGCCTCGACAAGATCGGTGGAAACACCATATATTTT
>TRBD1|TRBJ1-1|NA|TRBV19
CASCAGTGAETEAFF
TGTGCCAGTTGCGCCGGGACAGGGGCCGAAACTGAAGCTTTCTTT
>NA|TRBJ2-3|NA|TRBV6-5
CASSKRAGDLQYF
TGTGCCAGCAGTAAGAGAGCAGGGGATCTCCAGTATTTT
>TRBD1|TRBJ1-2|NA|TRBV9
CASSVDRGYGYTF
TGTGCCAGCAGCGTAGACAGGGGCTATGGCTACACCTTC
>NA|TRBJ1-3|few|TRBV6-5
CASSPSFSGNTIYF
TGTGCCAGCTCCCCCTCGTTCTCTGGAAACACCATATATTTT
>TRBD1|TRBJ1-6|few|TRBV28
CASTLTGCNSPLHF
TGTGCCAGCACCTTGACAGGGTGTAATTCACCCCTCCACTTT
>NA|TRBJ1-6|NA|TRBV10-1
CASASSGVNSPLHF
TGCGCCAGCGCATCGTCAGGGGTTAATTCACCCCTCCACTTT
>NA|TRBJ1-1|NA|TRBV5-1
CASSLTSISNTEAFF
TGCGCCAGCAGCTTGACGTCTATATCGAACACTGAAGCTTTCTTT
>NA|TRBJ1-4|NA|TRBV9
CASSVGRVSEKLFF
TGTGCCAGCAGCGTAGGCCGGGTTAGTGAAAAACTGTTTTTT
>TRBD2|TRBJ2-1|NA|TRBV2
CASTPGGSSYNEQFF
TGTGCCAGCACTCCGGGAGGTAGCTCCTACAATGAGCAGTTCTTC
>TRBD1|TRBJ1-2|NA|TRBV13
CASSHGQGANYGYTF
TGTGCCAGCAGCCACGGACAGGGGGCTAACTATGGCTACACCTTC
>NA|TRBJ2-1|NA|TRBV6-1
CASSVTRGASYNEQFF
TGTGCCAGCAGTGTGACAAGGGGTGCCTCCTACAATGAGCAGTTCTTC
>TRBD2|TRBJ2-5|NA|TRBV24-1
CATSDFSLAGGQETQYF
TGTGCCACCAGTGATTTCTCCCTAGCGGGGGGGCAAGAGACCCAGTACTTC
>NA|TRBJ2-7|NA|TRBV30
CACEWSGTYEQYF
TGTGCCTGCGAGTGGTCGGGGACCTACGAGCAGTACTTC
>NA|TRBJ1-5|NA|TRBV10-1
CASSESTLKETSNQPQHF
TGCGCCAGCAGTGAGTCGACTCTGAAGGAGACTAGCAATCAGCCCCAGCATTTT
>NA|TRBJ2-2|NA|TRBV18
CASSPSWTATGELFF
TGTGCCAGCTCACCCTCCTGGACAGCTACCGGGGAGCTGTTTTTT
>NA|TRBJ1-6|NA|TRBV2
CASNLTPPGRNNSPLHF
TGTGCCAGCAACTTGACCCCGCCAGGGAGGAATAATTCACCCCTCCACTTT
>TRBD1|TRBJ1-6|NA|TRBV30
CAWRMGQGVYSPLHF
TGTGCCTGGAGAATGGGACAGGGGGTTTATTCACCCCTCCACTTT
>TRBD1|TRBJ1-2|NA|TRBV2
CASNQDRDGGYTF
TGTGCCAGCAACCAAGACAGGGACGGTGGCTACACCTTC
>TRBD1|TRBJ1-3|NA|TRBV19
CASSTLGQASGNTIYF
TGTGCCAGTAGTACCCTTGGACAGGCCTCTGGAAACACCATATATTTT
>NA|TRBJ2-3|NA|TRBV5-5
CASRLQGSDTQYF
TGTGCCAGCAGATTGCAGGGGTCAGATACGCAGTATTTT
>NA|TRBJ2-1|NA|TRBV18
CASSPQQERGLSGDEQFF
TGTGCCAGCTCACCTCAGCAGGAACGGGGGTTATCGGGGGATGAGCAGTTCTTC
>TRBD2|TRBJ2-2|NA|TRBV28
CASSAQTSGVGELFF
TGTGCCAGCAGTGCCCAAACTAGCGGGGTCGGGGAGCTGTTTTTT
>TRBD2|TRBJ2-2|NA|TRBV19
CASSRSDGGSNTGELFF
TGTGCCAGTAGTAGAAGCGACGGGGGGAGTAACACCGGGGAGCTGTTTTTT
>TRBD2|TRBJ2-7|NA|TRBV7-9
CASSLLRGSSSYEQYF
TGTGCCAGCAGCTTATTGCGGGGGTCTAGCTCCTACGAGCAGTACTTC
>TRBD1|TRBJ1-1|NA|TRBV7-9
CASSLGHRQGTRATEAFF
TGTGCCAGCAGCTTAGGACACCGACAGGGTACGCGCGCCACTGAAGCTTTCTTT
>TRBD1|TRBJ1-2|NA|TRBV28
CASSSGTGVNYGYTF
TGTGCCAGCAGTTCCGGGACAGGGGTCAACTATGGCTACACCTTC
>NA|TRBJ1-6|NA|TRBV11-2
CASSLVGAENSPLHF
TGTGCCAGCAGCTTAGTAGGGGCTGAGAATTCACCCCTCCACTTT
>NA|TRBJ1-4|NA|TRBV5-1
CASSLAARPNEKLFF
TGCGCCAGCAGCTTGGCGGCCAGGCCTAATGAAAAACTGTTTTTT
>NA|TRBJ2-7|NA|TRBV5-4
CASSLIGQPYEQYF
TGTGCCAGCAGCTTGATAGGACAGCCCTACGAGCAGTACTTC
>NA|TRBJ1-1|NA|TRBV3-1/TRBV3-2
CASSPSGRGNTEAFF
TGTGCCAGCAGCCCTTCAGGAAGGGGGAACACTGAAGCTTTCTTT